The 17 T cell receptor beta chains below were found in one sample sequenced in a study of CD8 T cells in Susac syndrome. Random hexamers were used to reverse transcribe the RNA input (0.5 to 1 ug). TCRdb re-called the immunoSEQ multiplex PCR reads through MiXCR, storing one row per CDR3 protein. The sample records around 170,000 distinct CDR3 sequences, 85% to 95% being singletons. Sequencing used CD8+ T cells from PBMCs. The receptor source for this set is a human donor with Susac syndrome.

CDR3 amino acids: CASSRGLDGPYEQYF. The CDR3 DNA sequence: TGTGCCAGCAGCCGCGGTTTGGACGGACCCTACGAGCAGTACTTC. The rearrangement joins TRBV13 to TRBJ2-7; D remains ambiguous. V was trimmed by 5 bases and J by 2 bases, leaving 16 bases between them. The CDR3 is 15 residues long. Germline CDR1 reads PRHDT; CDR2 reads FYEKMQ (reference sequence).

V gene TRBV11-2 combines with J gene TRBJ2-7, with 9 bases lining up with TRBD2. Germline V gene sequence: CDR1 SGHAT, CDR2 FQNNGV. The junction had 5 bases not matched to a gene; V was cut back by 5 bases and J by 3 bases. CDR3 length: 14 residues. CDR3 residues: CASSISGGGYEQYF. Written as DNA, the CDR3 is TGTGCCAGCAGCATTAGCGGGGGAGGCTACGAGCAGTACTTC.

The chain carries TRBV29-1 and TRBJ2-6; TRBD2 matches 7 bases. After removal of 6 bases from V and 0 bases from J, the junction contained 2 bases not matched to a gene. The CDR3 consists of 14 residues. CDR1 and CDR2 from the germline V gene are SQVTM and ANQGSEA. DNA for the CDR3: TGCAGCGTCTCTAGCGGCTCTGGGGCCAACGTCCTGACTTTC. Amino acid sequence: CSVSSGSGANVLTF. The full variable domain, with the rest looked up from reference TRBV29-1 and TRBJ2-6, is SAVISQKPSRDICQRGTSLTIQCQVDSQVTMMFWYRQQPGQSLTLIATANQGSEATYESGFVIDKFPISRPNLTFSTLTVSNMSPEDSSIYLCSVSSGSGANVLTFGAGSRLTVL.

This clonotype appeared a single time. DNA for the CDR3: TGCAGTGCTGCTAGCGGGGGGAATGAGCAGTTCTTC. This translates into CSAASGGNEQFF. The gene calls are TRBV20-1 and TRBJ2-1, with 11 bases identical to TRBD2. The CDR3 runs 12 residues. The V segment lost 5 bases and the J segment 7 bases; nucleotides outside the gene matches: 1. CDR1 DFQATT and CDR2 SNEGSKA come from the germline V gene (reference sequence).

This chain uses TRBV24-1 with TRBJ2-1; TRBD2 aligns across 8 bases. The germline CDR1 and CDR2 sequences are KGHDR and SFDVKD. CDR3 length: 18 residues. The V segment lost 2 bases and the J segment 3 bases; nucleotides outside the gene matches: 11. The CDR3 loop is CATSDYSTGGKDYNEQFF. The CDR3 bases are TGTGCCACCAGTGATTACTCCACGGGGGGGAAGGACTACAATGAGCAGTTCTTC.

This clonotype has just one count. This chain connects TRBV19 to TRBJ2-7; D possibly corresponds to TRBD2 (5 bases). Deletions cut 6 bases from V and 2 bases from J, with 11 bases between. This CDR3 is 13 amino acids long. Looked up from germline, CDR1 is LNHDA and CDR2 is SQIVND (reference sequence). Here the CDR3 reads CASSAGLPYEQYF. The CDR3, as DNA: TGTGCCAGTAGCGCTGGACTGCCCTACGAGCAGTACTTC. The full variable domain, in which reference TRBV19 and TRBJ2-7 provide the parts outside the CDR3, is DGGITQSPKYLFRKEGQNVTLSCEQNLNHDAMYWYRQDPGQGLRLIYYSQIVNDFQKGDIAEGYSVSREKKESFPLTVTSAQKNPTAFYLCASSAGLPYEQYFGPGTRLTVT.

The chain couples TRBV20-1 to TRBJ1-2; no firm D call. Germline values: CDR1 DFQATT, CDR2 SNEGSKA (reference sequence). The CDR3 loop spans 12 amino acids. V lost 6 bases and J lost 5, with 13 bases in between. Written as DNA, the CDR3 is TGCAGTGCCCACTACAGAAGTTATGGCTACACCTTC. It encodes CSAHYRSYGYTF.

J is TRBJ2-1 and V is TRBV20-1; maybe TRBD2 (6 bases). CDR1 and CDR2 from the germline V gene are DFQATT and SNEGSKA (reference sequence). Trimming removed 5 bases at V and 0 bases at J, with 17 bases between. This CDR3 spans 16 amino acids. The CDR3 region has the DNA TGCAGTGCTCCATCCCTGGCGGGGAGCTCCTACAATGAGCAGTTCTTC. Translated: CSAPSLAGSSYNEQFF.

This clonotype was counted once. CDR3 bases: TGTGCCAGCAGTTTCGGGGGGCCTGACAATGAGCAGTTCTTC. Residues: CASSFGGPDNEQFF. This chain links TRBV27 with TRBJ2-1; perhaps TRBD2 as D (7 bases). Germline V gene data show CDR1 as MNHEY and CDR2 as SMNVEV (reference sequence). Trimming removed 3 bases at V and 5 bases at J, with 11 bases between. The CDR3 sequence is 14 residues long.

The chain's CDR3 is CASSVGDSTYEQYF. The CDR3 DNA reads TGTGCCAGCAGCGTAGGGGACAGTACCTACGAGCAGTACTTC. The J gene is TRBJ2-7, the V gene TRBV9; the match to TRBD1 covers 7 bases. The CDR3 is made up of 14 amino acids. Germline V lookup: CDR1 SGDLS, CDR2 YYNGEE. V trimming: 0 bases; J trimming: 2 bases; junction bases outside the gene matches: 2.

The chain links TRBV27 to TRBJ1-1, with D unclear. Trimming removed 0 bases from V and 5 bases from J, with 10 bases in between. From germline, CDR1 is MNHEY and CDR2 SMNVEV (reference sequence). The CDR3 spans 14 residues. CDR3 nucleotides: TGTGCCAGCAGTTTATCGGCGGGGAGTACTGAAGCTTTCTTT. Amino acids: CASSLSAGSTEAFF.

As concerns this clonotype: Germline and junction disagree at one end, which may indicate a read error. V is TRBV12-3 or TRBV12-4 and J is TRBJ1-5, with unresolved D. The CDR3 extends over 15 amino acids. The CDR3 DNA sequence: TGTACCAGCAGTTTTAGTTCCGGCCACAATCAGCCCCAGCATTTT. It specifies CTSSFSSGHNQPQHF.

The chain has TRBV29-1 and TRBJ1-4, with D possibly TRBD1 on 6 matching bases. Germline V lookup: CDR1 SQVTM, CDR2 ANQGSEA. This CDR3 region has 16 residues. Trimming shortened V by 6 bases and J by 4 bases, and 21 bases separated the two germline ends. CDR3 amino acids: CSVGDRPGGINEKLFF. CDR3 bases: TGCAGCGTCGGCGACAGGCCGGGTGGGATTAATGAAAAACTGTTTTTT.

This clonotype was seen a single time. The rearrangement links TRBV12-3 or TRBV12-4 to TRBJ2-5; D unclear. The CDR3 is 13 amino acids. V was trimmed by 2 bases and J by 5 bases, leaving 9 bases between them. CDR3 DNA sequence: TGTGCCAGCAGTTTATTTCCGGAGGAGACCCAGTACTTC. Translating it yields CASSLFPEETQYF.

The rearrangement uses TRBV4-2 and TRBJ2-7, with 10 positions matching TRBD1. Germline lookup yields CDR1 LGHNA and CDR2 YNFKEQ. The CDR3 has 16 amino acids. J was trimmed by 1 base and V by 3 bases; bases with no gene match: 6. The CDR3 loop reads CASSHYGDRGSYEQYF. Written as DNA, the CDR3 is TGTGCCAGCAGCCATTACGGGGACAGGGGATCCTACGAGCAGTACTTC.

The rearrangement joins TRBV6-2 or TRBV6-3 to TRBJ1-5, with D uncertain. Germline V gives CDR1 MNHEY, CDR2 SVGEGT. This CDR3 comprises 14 residues. V lost 4 bases and J lost 1, with 8 bases in between. The DNA of the CDR3 is TGTGCCAGCAGTTGGGTCCTGAGCAATCAGCCCCAGCATTTT. Translation: CASSWVLSNQPQHF.

The chain has TRBV7-2 and TRBJ1-2; no reliable D call. The CDR3 covers 12 residues. Trimming pared 1 base from V and 4 bases from J, leaving 4 bases between. The germline V gene encodes CDR1 SGHTA and CDR2 FQGNSA. Here the CDR3 reads CASSLETYGYTF. CDR3 bases: TGTGCCAGCAGCTTAGAGACCTATGGCTACACCTTC.